A selection of T cell receptor beta chains follows, all from one sample in a study of identical twins. Each CDR3 protein gets one entry after TCRdb re-called the 5' RACE reads with MiXCR. The sample has 420,000 or so distinct CDR3 sequences; around 18% are singletons. Sequencing was performed on naive T cells sorted from blood. These receptors were collected from a man between 50 and 59 years old in good health. CDR3s include the opening cysteine and the closing phenylalanine or tryptophan.

v_call: TRBV6-5; j_call: TRBJ2-7; cdr3_aa: CASSYITQGGQAEQYF
v_call: TRBV28; j_call: TRBJ2-3; cdr3_aa: CASRNIGADTQYF
v_call: TRBV4-1; j_call: TRBJ2-5; cdr3_aa: CASSRGQKETQYF
v_call: TRBV19; j_call: TRBJ2-7; cdr3_aa: CASSIASYSYEQYF
v_call: TRBV20-1; j_call: TRBJ2-1; cdr3_aa: CSARTWTSGVDEQFF
v_call: TRBV28; j_call: TRBJ1-6; cdr3_aa: CASSLYRTYNSPLHF
v_call: TRBV18; j_call: TRBJ2-1; cdr3_aa: CASSPYQGNNEQFF
v_call: TRBV20-1; j_call: TRBJ2-1; cdr3_aa: CSQQGGLRRDEQFF
v_call: TRBV27; j_call: TRBJ1-5; cdr3_aa: CASSSRRTPRPQHF
v_call: TRBV20-1; j_call: TRBJ2-2; cdr3_aa: CSAPGTSGYTGELFF
v_call: TRBV10-3; j_call: TRBJ2-5; cdr3_aa: CAIRSTSGGPQETQYF
v_call: TRBV20-1; j_call: TRBJ1-1; cdr3_aa: CSAREGTGAASVGAFF
v_call: TRBV13; j_call: TRBJ1-2; cdr3_aa: CASSFPGGSNYGYTF
v_call: TRBV5-5; j_call: TRBJ2-1; cdr3_aa: CASSLLRGQVGNEQFF
v_call: TRBV6-2/TRBV6-3; j_call: TRBJ2-7; cdr3_aa: CASSKSRDRKLEQYF
v_call: TRBV15; j_call: TRBJ1-6; cdr3_aa: CATSRDLQSSYNSPLHF